This T cell receptor beta chain derives from a study of T cells after yellow fever vaccination. This clonotype was found many times. Its antigen is as yet unknown. Notes on the study in general: Though it reached lower strength, the secondary response hit its peak faster, day 5 versus 15. Repertoires obtained by FACS sorting could include abundant clonotypes that entered as contaminants from the bulk population. Across the CD4 and CD8 compartments, a small share of clonotypes was present in both.

In making TCR cDNA, 5'RACE template switching added a universal primer site and UMIs to it. From the 5' RACE reads, TCRdb called clonotypes with MiXCR, one entry per CDR3 protein. The repertoire holds around 530,000 distinct CDR3 sequences, around 17% seen once, with 15% to 20% in the top ten. The V end was cut by 4 bases, the J end by 17 bases, with 21 bases between. Germline CDR1 reads GTSNPN; CDR2 reads SVGIG (reference sequence). This CDR3 has 13 residues. The sample in question was PBMCs, obtained around 5 days after the first yellow fever vaccination. The V and J genes are TRBV30 and TRBJ1-6, with D perhaps TRBD1 (6 bases). The receptor was derived from a man between 18 and 29 years old who received the YFV17D yellow fever vaccine. Here the CDR3 reads CAWTRDMDSTVHF. The CDR3 nucleotides are TGTGCCTGGACCCGGGACATGGATTCTACTGTCCACTTT.